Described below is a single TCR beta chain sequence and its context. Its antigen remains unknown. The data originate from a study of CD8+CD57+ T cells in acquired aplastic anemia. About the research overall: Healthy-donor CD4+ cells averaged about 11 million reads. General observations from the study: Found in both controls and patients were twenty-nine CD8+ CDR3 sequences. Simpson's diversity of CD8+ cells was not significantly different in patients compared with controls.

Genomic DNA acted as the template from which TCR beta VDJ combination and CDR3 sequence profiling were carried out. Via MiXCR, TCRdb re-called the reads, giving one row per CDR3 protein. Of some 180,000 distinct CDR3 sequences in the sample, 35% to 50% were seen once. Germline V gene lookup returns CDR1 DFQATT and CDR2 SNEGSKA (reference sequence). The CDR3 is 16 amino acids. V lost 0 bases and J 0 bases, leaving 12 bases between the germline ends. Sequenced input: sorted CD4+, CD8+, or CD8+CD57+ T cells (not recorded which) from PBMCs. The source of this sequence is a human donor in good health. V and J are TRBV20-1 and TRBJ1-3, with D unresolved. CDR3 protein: CSARDYHSDSGNTIYF. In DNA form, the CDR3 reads TGCAGTGCTAGAGATTACCACAGCGACTCTGGAAACACCATATATTTT.